These 4 T cell receptor beta chains were all obtained from the same sample, sequenced in a study of cytomegalovirus exposure and HLA in healthy donors (dated by TCRdb to about 2017). The library was built by means of the immunoSEQ multiplex PCR assay. The multiplex PCR relied on a mix of 60 forward primers for TCR Vbeta segments and 13 reverse primers for TCR Jbeta segments. TCRdb mirrors the immuneACCESS table, restricted to in-frame sequences. Some clones are absent from its copies; in checked studies, under half trace to an unresolved V gene, and the reason for the others is unknown. Across this sample there are roughly 150,000 clones, with nearly 80% seen only once. Of the sample, less than 2% falls within the top ten clones. Sequenced input: PBMCs. The source is a woman aged 25 to 39 in good health and CMV-seronegative.

This clone was observed a handful of times. The genes are TRBV6-1 and TRBJ1-2; no clear D. Germline V gene lookup returns CDR1 MNHNS and CDR2 SASEGT. The CDR3 covers 14 residues. V was cut by 6 bases and J by 9 bases, with 20 bases left in between. The CDR3 nucleotides are TGTGCCAGCAGAGAGATGACCGGGGTTTCAAGCTACACCTTC. Protein: CASREMTGVSSYTF.

The V gene is TRBV5-1, the J gene TRBJ2-7, with TRBD2 as a possible D gene (7 bases). CDR3 length equals 12 residues. The ends were cut back, 6 bases at V and 3 bases at J, with 10 bases in the middle. Germline CDR1 and CDR2: SGHRS and YFSETQ. The CDR3 DNA reads as TGCGCCAGCAAGCGGGGACACTACGAGCAGTACTTC. It yields the protein CASKRGHYEQYF. Together with reference TRBV5-1 and TRBJ2-7, the CDR3 gives the full variable domain: KAGVTQTPRYLIKTRGQQVTLSCSPISGHRSVSWYQQTPGQGLQFLFEYFSETQRNKGNFPGRFSGRQFSNSRSEMNVSTLELGDSALYLCASKRGHYEQYFGPGTRLTVT.

The table lists this clone with a few counts. The chain combines TRBV5-1 with TRBJ2-2; 9 nucleotides match TRBD2. Germline assignment: CDR1 SGHRS and CDR2 YFSETQ. Losses at the gene ends were 1 base for V and 4 bases for J; bases not matched to a gene: 11. There are 18 residues in the CDR3. CDR3 in amino acids: CASSLTSPGTSSTGELFF. CDR3 in DNA: TGCGCCAGCAGCTTGACCTCCCCCGGGACTAGCAGCACCGGGGAGCTGTTTTTT.

This clone occurred a few times. This sequence joins TRBV27 and TRBJ1-1; no clear D. Per the germline V gene, CDR1 is MNHEY and CDR2 is SMNVEV (reference sequence). The CDR3 consists of 11 residues. Trimming took 8 bases from V and 4 from J, leaving 8 bases between them. The CDR3 protein is CASFGGTEAFF. CDR3 bases: TGTGCCAGCTTCGGAGGCACTGAAGCTTTCTTT.